In its sample, the clone carrying this TCR beta chain was seen once. Original handling: For nucleated cells, counts were estimated from reference gene primer amplification. TCRdb's copy holds only in-frame clones and misses some; the assay was immunoSEQ multiplex PCR. V, J and clone size were drawn from that table, and D and trimming were deduced from the DNA. The sample lists some 350,000 clones; around 91% were seen once. This entry is derived from a study of blood T cell repertoires in COVID-19. Looking at the study overall: PBMCs, B-cell-depleted T cells, or T cells were the source of the cDNA or gDNA that made up the material.

The CDR3 is made up of 16 amino acids. V dropped 6 bases and J dropped 3; count of bases not matched to a gene: 10. The germline V gene has CDR1 KGHSH and CDR2 LQKENI. This TCR derives from a woman between 18 and 30 years old who had recovered from COVID-19. This chain connects TRBV18 to TRBJ1-1; TRBD1 agrees at 10 bases. Source material: peripheral blood. In nucleotides, the CDR3 is TGTGCCAGCTCCGAGACGACAGGGGGCGCGTACACTGAAGCTTTCTTT. Protein product: CASSETTGGAYTEAFF.